This T cell receptor beta chain was identified in a study of blood T cells in healthy people across ages. The CDR3 has 13 amino acids. Germline V lookup: CDR1 KGHDR, CDR2 SFDVKD. The V gene lost 3 bases and the J gene lost 4 bases, with 7 bases spanning the gap. The authors ran a second PCR of about 7 to 11 cycles using a sample-barcoded 5' primer and a J-beta primer mix. CDR3-containing paired-end reads numbered at least 2.5 million in each sample. TCRdb itself ran the 5' RACE reads through MiXCR, one entry per CDR3 protein. The sample has about 830,000 distinct CDR3 sequences; about 62% are singletons.

The genes are TRBV24-1 and TRBJ2-3; D gene ambiguous. Sequencing was performed on blood. The sequence derives from a man aged 25-45 years in good health. Written as DNA, the CDR3 is TGTGCCACCAGTGATCGGACCCCAGATACGCAGTATTTT. Translation gives CATSDRTPDTQYF.